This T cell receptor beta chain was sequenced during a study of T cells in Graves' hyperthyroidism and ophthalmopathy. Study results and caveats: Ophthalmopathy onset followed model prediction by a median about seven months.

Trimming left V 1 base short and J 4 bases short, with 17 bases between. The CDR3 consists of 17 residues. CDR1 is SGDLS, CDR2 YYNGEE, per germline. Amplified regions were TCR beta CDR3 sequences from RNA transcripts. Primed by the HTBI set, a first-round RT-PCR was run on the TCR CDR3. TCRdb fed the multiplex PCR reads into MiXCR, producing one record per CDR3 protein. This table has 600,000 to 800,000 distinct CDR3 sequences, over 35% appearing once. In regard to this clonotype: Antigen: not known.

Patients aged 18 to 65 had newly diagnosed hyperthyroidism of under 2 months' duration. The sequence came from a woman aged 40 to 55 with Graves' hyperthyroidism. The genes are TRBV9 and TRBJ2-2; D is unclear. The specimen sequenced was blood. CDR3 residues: CASSVLEASFSTGELFF. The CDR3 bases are TGTGCCAGCAGCGTACTAGAGGCTAGTTTCAGCACCGGGGAGCTGTTTTTT.